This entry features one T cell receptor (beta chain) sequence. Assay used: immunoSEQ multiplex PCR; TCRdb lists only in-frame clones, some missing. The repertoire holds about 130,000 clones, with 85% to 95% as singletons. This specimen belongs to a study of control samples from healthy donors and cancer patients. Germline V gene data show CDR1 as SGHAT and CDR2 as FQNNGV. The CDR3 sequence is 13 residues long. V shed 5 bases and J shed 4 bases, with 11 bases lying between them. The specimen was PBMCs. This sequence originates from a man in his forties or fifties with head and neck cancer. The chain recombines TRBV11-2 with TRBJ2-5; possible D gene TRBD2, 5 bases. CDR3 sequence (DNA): TGTGCCAGCAGCATAGGACTGCGAGAGACCCAGTACTTC. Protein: CASSIGLRETQYF.